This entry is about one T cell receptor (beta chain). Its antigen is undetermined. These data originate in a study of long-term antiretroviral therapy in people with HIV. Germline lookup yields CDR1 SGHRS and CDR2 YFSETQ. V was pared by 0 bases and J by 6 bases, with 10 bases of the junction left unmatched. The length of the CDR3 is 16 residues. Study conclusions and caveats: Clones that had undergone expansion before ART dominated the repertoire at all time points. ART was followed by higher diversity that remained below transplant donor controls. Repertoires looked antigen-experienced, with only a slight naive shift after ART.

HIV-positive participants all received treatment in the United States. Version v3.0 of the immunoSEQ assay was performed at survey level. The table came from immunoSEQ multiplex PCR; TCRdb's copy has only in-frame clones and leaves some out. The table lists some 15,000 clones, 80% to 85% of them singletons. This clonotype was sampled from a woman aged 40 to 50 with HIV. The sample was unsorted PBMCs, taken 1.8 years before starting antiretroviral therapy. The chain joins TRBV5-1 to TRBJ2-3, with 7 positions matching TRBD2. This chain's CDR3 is CASSLEASGLVDTQYF. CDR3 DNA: TGCGCCAGCAGCTTGGAGGCTAGCGGCCTGGTGGATACGCAGTATTTT.